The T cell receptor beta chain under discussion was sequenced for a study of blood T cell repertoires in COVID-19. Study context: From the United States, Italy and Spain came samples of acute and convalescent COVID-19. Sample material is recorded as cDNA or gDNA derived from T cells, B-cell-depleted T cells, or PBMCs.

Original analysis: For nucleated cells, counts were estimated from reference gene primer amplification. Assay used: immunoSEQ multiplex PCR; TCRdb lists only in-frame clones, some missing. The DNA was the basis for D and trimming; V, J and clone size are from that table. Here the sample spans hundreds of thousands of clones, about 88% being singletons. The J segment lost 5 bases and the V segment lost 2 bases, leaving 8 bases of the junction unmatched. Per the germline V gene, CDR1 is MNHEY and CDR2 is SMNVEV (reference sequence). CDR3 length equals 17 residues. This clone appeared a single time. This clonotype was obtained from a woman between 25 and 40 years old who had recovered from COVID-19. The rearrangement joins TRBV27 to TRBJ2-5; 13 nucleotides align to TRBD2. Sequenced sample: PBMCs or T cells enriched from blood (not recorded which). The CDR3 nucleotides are TGTGCCAGCAGTTTAAGTACTAGCGGGGGGGACTTGGAGACCCAGTACTTC. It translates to CASSLSTSGGDLETQYF.